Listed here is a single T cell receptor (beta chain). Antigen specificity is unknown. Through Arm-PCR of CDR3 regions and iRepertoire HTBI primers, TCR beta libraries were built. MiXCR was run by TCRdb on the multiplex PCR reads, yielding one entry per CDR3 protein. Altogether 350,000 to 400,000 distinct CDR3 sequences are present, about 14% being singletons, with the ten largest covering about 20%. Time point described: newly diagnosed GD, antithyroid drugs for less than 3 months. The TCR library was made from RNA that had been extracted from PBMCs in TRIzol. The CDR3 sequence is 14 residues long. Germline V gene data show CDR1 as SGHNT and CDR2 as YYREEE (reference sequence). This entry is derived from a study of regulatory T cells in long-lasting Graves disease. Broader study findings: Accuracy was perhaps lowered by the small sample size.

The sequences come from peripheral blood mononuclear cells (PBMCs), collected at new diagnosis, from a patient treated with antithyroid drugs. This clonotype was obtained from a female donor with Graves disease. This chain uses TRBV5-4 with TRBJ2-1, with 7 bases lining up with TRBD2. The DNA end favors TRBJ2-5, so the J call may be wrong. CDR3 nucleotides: TGTGCCAGCAGCCTCAACGGGAGGTTGGAGACCCAGTACTTC. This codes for CASSLNGRLETQYF.